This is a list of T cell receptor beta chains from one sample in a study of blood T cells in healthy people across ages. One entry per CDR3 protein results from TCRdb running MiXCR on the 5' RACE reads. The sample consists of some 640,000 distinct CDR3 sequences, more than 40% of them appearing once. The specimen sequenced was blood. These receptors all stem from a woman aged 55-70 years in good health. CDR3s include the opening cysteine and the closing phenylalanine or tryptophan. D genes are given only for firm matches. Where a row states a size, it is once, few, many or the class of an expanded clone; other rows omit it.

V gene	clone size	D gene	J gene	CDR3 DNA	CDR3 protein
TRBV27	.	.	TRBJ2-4	TGTGCCAGCAGTTTATCTAGACGAGGAAGCATTCAGTACTTC	CASSLSRRGSIQYF
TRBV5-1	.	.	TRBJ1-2	TGCGCCAGCAGCCCATCCTCAGGGAACTATGGCTACACCTTC	CASSPSSGNYGYTF
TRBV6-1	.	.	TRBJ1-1	TGTGCCAGCAGTGATATTGGGGGGAACACTGAAGCTTTCTTT	CASSDIGGNTEAFF
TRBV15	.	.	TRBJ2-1	TGTGCCACCAGCAGAGATGTTAGCGGATACACACCCTACAATGAGCAGTTCTTC	CATSRDVSGYTPYNEQFF
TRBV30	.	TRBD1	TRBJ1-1	TGTGCCTGGACTCGACAGGGCCAACAGCCTGAAGCTTTCTTT	CAWTRQGQQPEAFF
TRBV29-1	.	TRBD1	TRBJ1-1	TGCAGCGCCTCCTGGACAGGGAGTACTGAAGCTTTCTTT	CSASWTGSTEAFF
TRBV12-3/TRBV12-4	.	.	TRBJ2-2	TGTGCCAGCAGTCCCGGACGTGAGGAGCTGTTTTTT	CASSPGREELFF
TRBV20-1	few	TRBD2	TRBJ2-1	TGCAGTGCTCCGCTCCCCGGACTAGCGCTCAATGAGCAGTTCTTC	CSAPLPGLALNEQFF
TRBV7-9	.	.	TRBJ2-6	TGTGCCAGCAGCTCGTACGGGGGTTCTGGGGCCAACGTCCTGACTTTC	CASSSYGGSGANVLTF
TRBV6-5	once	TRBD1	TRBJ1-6	TGTGCCAGCAACAGGGGAGATTCACCCCTCCACTTT	CASNRGDSPLHF
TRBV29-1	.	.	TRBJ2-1	TGCAGCGTGGTTCGGCTGAGGTACAATGAGCAGTTCTTC	CSVVRLRYNEQFF
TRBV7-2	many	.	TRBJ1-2	TGTGCCAGCAGCTTACAAGTCAGGGCTGGATATGGCTACACCTTC	CASSLQVRAGYGYTF
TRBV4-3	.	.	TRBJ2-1	TGCGCCAGCAGCCAAGATGACGGTGGCTCCTACAATGAGCAGTTCTTC	CASSQDDGGSYNEQFF
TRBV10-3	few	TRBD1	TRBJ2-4	TGTGCCACCGGGACAGATGTCAAGGGGCAGTACTTC	CATGTDVKGQYF
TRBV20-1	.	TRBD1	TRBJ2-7	TGCAGTGCTGAGTTTACAGGGGGCGCTAGGGAGCAGTACTTC	CSAEFTGGAREQYF
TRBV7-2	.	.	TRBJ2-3	TGTGCCAGCACAGAGTCCGGGCGGGATTCAGATACGCAGTATTTT	CASTESGRDSDTQYF
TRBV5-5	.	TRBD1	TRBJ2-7	TGTGCCAGCACCCTCCGGGACAGGACTACCTACGAGCAGTACTTC	CASTLRDRTTYEQYF
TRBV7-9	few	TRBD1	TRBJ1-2	TGTGCCAGCAGCCGAAGCCAGACAGGGAATGGCTACACCTTC	CASSRSQTGNGYTF
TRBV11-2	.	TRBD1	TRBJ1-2	TGTGCCAGCAGTTCATTAAGGGGGCGCGGAGGCTACACCTTC	CASSSLRGRGGYTF
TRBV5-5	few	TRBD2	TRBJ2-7	TGTGCCAGCAGCTTTCGTTCTTTGGCGGGAGGAGGCTACGAGCAGTACTTC	CASSFRSLAGGGYEQYF
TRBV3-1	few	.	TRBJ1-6	TGTGCCAGCAGCCAAGCAGGAAGCTCCTATAATTCACCCCTCCACTTT	CASSQAGSSYNSPLHF
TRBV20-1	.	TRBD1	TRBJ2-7	TGCAGTGCCATCCTGGGCGACAGGGGAAGCTCCTACGAGCAGTACTTC	CSAILGDRGSSYEQYF
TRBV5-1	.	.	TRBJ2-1	TGCGCCAGCAGCTTGGGGGCGTTCAATGAGCAGTTCTTC	CASSLGAFNEQFF
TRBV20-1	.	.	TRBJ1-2	TGCAGTGCTCTCTCTGGGGTAGCTAACTATGGCTACACCTTC	CSALSGVANYGYTF
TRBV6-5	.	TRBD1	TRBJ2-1	TGTGCCAGCAGTTATGTGACAGGGGTCAATGAGCAGTTCTTC	CASSYVTGVNEQFF
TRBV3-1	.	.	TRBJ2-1	TGTGCCAGCAGCCAACGGGATTCCTCGGACAATGAGCAGTTCTTC	CASSQRDSSDNEQFF
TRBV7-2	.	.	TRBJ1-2	TGTGCCAGCAGCTTAGCCACAGTTAACTATGGCTACACCTTC	CASSLATVNYGYTF
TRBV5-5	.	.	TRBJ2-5	TGTGCCAGCAGCCCCGGACAGAGGGGCGAGACCCAGTACTTC	CASSPGQRGETQYF
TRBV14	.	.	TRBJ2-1	TGTGCCAGCAGCCAATACAGGGCTCTATACAATGAGCAGTTCTTC	CASSQYRALYNEQFF
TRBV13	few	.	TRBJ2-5	TGTGCCAGCAGCTTAAGTGGATTTCTTGCGGGTGGGGAGACCCAGTACTTC	CASSLSGFLAGGETQYF
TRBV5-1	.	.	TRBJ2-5	TGCGCCAGCAGCGCCGCCCGGGTGGATACCCAGTACTTC	CASSAARVDTQYF
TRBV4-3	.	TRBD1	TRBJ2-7	TGCGCCAGCAGCCAAGCCTTGGGACAGGGGCAAGCCTACGAGCAGTACTTC	CASSQALGQGQAYEQYF
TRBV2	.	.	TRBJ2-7	TGTGCCAGCACGGAGGGGTGGGCCTACGAGCAGTACTTC	CASTEGWAYEQYF
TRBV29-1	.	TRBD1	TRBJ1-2	TGCAGCGTTGAAGATGGGCAGGGGGTGCCCATCGTGTATGGCTACACCTTC	CSVEDGQGVPIVYGYTF
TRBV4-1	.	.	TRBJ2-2	TGCGCCAGCAGCCACCCAAACGGCCGGGGTGACACCGGGGAGCTGTTTTTT	CASSHPNGRGDTGELFF
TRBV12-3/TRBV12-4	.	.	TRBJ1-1	TGTGCCAGCCTCAGGACGGATGAAGCTTTCTTT	CASLRTDEAFF
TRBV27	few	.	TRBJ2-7	TGTGCCAGCAGTCGGGGTCCCCGATCATACGAGCAGTACTTC	CASSRGPRSYEQYF
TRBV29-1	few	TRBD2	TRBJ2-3	TGCAGCGTGGGAGCGGGAGGCCCACTCACAGATACGCAGTATTTT	CSVGAGGPLTDTQYF
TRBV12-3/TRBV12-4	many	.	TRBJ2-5	TGTGCCAGCAGTTCTGGCTGGCAGGGAGAGACCCAGTACTTC	CASSSGWQGETQYF
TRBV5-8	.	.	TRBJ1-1	TGTGTCAGCAGCTTGTTCATGGCAGGCCCCCGAGCTTTCTTT	CVSSLFMAGPRAFF
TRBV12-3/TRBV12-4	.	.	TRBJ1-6	TGTGCCAGCAGTTTAGGACTGGCCTATAATTCACCCCTCCACTTT	CASSLGLAYNSPLHF
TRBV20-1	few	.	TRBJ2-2	TGCAGTGCTAGGGGACAACAAAACACCGGGGAGCTGTTTTTT	CSARGQQNTGELFF
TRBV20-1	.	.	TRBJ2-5	TGCAGTGCTAGACGGACGGGAGCCTACAATGAGCAGTACTTC	CSARRTGAYNEQYF
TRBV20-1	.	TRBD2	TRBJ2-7	TGCAGTGCCGGACTAGCGGAATGCGAGCAGTACTTC	CSAGLAECEQYF
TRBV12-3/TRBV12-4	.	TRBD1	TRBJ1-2	TGTGCCAGCAGTTCCACAGGGGGCGCTCCCTATGGCTACACCTTC	CASSSTGGAPYGYTF
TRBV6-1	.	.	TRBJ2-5	TGTGCCAGCAGTGAAGCGGCCGAAGAGACCCAGTACTTC	CASSEAAEETQYF
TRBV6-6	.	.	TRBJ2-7	TGTGCCAGCAGTTACTCGGCAGGAATTAGCTCCTACGAGCAGTACTTC	CASSYSAGISSYEQYF
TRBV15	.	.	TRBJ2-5	TGTGCCACCAGCAGAGCTCCTACAGGGTACCAAGAGACCCAGTACTTC	CATSRAPTGYQETQYF
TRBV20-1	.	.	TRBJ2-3	TGCAGTGCCGGTGGCCTTGACGGAGCAAGCACAGATACGCAGTATTTT	CSAGGLDGASTDTQYF
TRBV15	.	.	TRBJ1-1	TGTGCCACCAGCAGAGAGGCGGGGGGAACTGAAGCTTTCTTT	CATSREAGGTEAFF